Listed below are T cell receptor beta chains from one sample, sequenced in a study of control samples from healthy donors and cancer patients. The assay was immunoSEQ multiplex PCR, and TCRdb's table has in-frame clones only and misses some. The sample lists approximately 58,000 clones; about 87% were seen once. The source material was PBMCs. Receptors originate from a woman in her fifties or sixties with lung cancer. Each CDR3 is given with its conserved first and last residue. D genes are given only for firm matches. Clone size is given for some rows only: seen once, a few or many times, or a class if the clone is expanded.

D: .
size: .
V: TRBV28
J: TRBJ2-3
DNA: TGTGCCAGCAGTTACTCAGGGTTTAGCACAGATACGCAGTATTTT
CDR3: CASSYSGFSTDTQYF

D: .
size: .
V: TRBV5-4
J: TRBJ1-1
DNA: TGTGCCAGCAGCTCCCGAACTAATATGAACACTGAAGCTTTCTTT
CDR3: CASSSRTNMNTEAFF

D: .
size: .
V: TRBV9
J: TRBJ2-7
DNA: TGTGCCAGCAGCGTAGGGGGGAGCGCTCTCTACGAGCAGTACTTC
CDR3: CASSVGGSALYEQYF

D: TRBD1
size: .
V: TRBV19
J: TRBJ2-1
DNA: TGTGCCAGTAGTATATACAGGGGAGTCGGCGATGAGCAGTTCTTC
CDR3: CASSIYRGVGDEQFF

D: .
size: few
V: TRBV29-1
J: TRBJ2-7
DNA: TGCAGCGTTTTGCGACTGGTAGGGGCCGTTTACGAGCAGTACTTC
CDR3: CSVLRLVGAVYEQYF

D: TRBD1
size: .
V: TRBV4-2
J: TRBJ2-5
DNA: TGTGCCAGCAGCCGGGGGACAGTTGGCCGGGAGACCCAGTACTTC
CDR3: CASSRGTVGRETQYF

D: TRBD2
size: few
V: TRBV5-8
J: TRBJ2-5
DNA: TGTGCCAGCAGCTCCGGGACTAGCGGTAGGGAGACCCAGTACTTC
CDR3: CASSSGTSGRETQYF

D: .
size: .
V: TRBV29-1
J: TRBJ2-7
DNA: TGCAGCGTGACCCGGGACTCAGGCTCCTACGAGCAGTACTTC
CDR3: CSVTRDSGSYEQYF

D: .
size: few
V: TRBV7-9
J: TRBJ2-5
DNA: TGTGCCAGCAGCTTAACTTACCTGGAGACCCAGTACTTC
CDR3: CASSLTYLETQYF

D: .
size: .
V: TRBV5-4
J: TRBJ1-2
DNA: TGTGCCAGCAGTCCATTCTCCCAGCCGGATGGCTACACCTTC
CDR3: CASSPFSQPDGYTF

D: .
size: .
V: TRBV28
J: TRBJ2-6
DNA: TGTGCCAGCAGGGCTTCAGGGTCTGGGGCCAACGTCCTGACTTTC
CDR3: CASRASGSGANVLTF

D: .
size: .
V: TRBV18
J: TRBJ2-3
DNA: TGTGCCAGTGGGGACGGGACAGATACGCAGTATTTT
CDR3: CASGDGTDTQYF

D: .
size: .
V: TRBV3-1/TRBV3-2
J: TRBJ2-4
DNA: TGTGCCAGCAGCCCCGATGGGGGGAACATTCAGTACTTC
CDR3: CASSPDGGNIQYF

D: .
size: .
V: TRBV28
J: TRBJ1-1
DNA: TGTGCCAGCAGTTTTGAACCCAGAGGGGGTCGGGAAGCTTTCTTT
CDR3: CASSFEPRGGREAFF

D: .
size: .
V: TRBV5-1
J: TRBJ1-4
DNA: TGCGCCAGCAGCGGCGCTGGGTTTGAGGAAAAACTGTTTTTT
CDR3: CASSGAGFEEKLFF

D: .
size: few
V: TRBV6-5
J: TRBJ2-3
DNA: TGTGCCAGCAGTTTCAGCGGGCTGAGCACAGATACGCAGTATTTT
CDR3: CASSFSGLSTDTQYF

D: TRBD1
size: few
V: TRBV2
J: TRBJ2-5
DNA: TGTGCCAGCAGGCCCGGGACAGAGAAGACCCAGTACTTC
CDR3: CASRPGTEKTQYF

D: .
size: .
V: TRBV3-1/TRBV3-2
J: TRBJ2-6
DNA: TGTGCCAGCAGCCATAAATCCTACTCTGGGGCCAACGTCCTGACTTTC
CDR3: CASSHKSYSGANVLTF

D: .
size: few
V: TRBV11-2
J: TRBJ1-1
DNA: TGTGCCAGTTTTGCGGGAGGCACTGAAGCTTTCTTT
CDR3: CASFAGGTEAFF

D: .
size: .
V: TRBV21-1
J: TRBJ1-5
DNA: TGTGCCAGCAGCAAAGGGACGGACATTGATAGCAATCAGCCCCAGCATTTT
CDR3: CASSKGTDIDSNQPQHF

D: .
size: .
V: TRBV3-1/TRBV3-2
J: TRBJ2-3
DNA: TGTGCCAGCAGCCAAGGATCGCCCAATACGCAGTATTTT
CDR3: CASSQGSPNTQYF

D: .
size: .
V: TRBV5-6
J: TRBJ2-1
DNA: TGTGCCAGCAGCTCCCAACCTTACAATGAGCAGTTCTTC
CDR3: CASSSQPYNEQFF

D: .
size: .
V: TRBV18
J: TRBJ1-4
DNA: TGTGCCAGCTCACTTTCACGCAAGTCCAGTGGTGAAAAACTGTTTTTT
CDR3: CASSLSRKSSGEKLFF

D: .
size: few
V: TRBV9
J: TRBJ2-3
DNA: TGTGCCAGCAGCGTATCGGCGGGAAGCACAGATACGCAGTATTTT
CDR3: CASSVSAGSTDTQYF

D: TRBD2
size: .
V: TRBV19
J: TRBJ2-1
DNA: TGTGCCAGTAGCACACTAGCGGGAGTCCTCAATGAGCAGTTCTTC
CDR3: CASSTLAGVLNEQFF

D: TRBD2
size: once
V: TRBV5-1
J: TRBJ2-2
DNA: TGCGCCAGCAAGGTAGCGGGGGCGGGCGAGCTGTTTTTT
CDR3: CASKVAGAGELFF

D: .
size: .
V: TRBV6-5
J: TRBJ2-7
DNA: TGTGCCAGCAGTCGCCGACTAGGTCGGTCCTACGAGCAGTACTTC
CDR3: CASSRRLGRSYEQYF

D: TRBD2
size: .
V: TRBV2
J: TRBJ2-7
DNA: TGTGCCAGCAGTGTAGGGACTAGGGCGTACGAGCAGTACTTC
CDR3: CASSVGTRAYEQYF

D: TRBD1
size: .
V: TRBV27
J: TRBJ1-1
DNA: TGTGCCAGCACTTTATCCGGACAGGTGAACACTGAAGCTTTCTTT
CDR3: CASTLSGQVNTEAFF

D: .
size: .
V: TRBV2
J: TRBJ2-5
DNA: TGTGCCAGACAGTACCAAGAGACCCAGTACTTC
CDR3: CARQYQETQYF

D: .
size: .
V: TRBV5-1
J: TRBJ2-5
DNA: TGCGCCAGCAGCCCTCGGACAAACCAAGAGACCCAGTACTTC
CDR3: CASSPRTNQETQYF

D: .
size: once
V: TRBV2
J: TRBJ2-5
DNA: TGTGCCAGCAACAGAGTTGAAACCCAGTACTTC
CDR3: CASNRVETQYF

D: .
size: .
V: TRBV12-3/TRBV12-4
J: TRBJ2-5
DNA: TGTGCCAGCAGTTTTACCAGGCAAGAGACCCAGTACTTC
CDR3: CASSFTRQETQYF

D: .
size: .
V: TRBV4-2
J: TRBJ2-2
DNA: TGTGCCAGCAGCCAACAGGGGCGTACCGGGGAGCTGTTTTTT
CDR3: CASSQQGRTGELFF

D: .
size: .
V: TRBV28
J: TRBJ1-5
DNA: TGTGCCAGCAGTACGAGGGGTCAGCCCCAGCATTTT
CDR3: CASSTRGQPQHF

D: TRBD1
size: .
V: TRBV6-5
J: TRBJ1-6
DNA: TGTGCCAGCAGTAACAGGGGTTTCTATTCACCCCTCCACTTT
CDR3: CASSNRGFYSPLHF

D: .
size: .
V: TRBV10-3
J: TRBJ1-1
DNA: TGTGCCATCAGCGCTTCTTCAAGGGGAATGAACACTGAAGCTTTCTTT
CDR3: CAISASSRGMNTEAFF

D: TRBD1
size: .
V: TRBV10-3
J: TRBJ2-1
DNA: TGTGCCATCGGCCGACAGGGGGGCCTGGAGGGTGAGCAGTTCTTC
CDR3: CAIGRQGGLEGEQFF